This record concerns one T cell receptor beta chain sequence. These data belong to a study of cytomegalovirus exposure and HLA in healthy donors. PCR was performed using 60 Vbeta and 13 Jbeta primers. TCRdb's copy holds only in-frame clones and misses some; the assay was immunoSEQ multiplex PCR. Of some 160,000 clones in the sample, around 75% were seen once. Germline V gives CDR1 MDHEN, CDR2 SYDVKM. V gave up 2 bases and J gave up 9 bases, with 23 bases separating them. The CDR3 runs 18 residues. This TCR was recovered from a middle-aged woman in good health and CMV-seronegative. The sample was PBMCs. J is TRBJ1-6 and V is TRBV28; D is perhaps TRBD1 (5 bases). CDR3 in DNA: TGTGCCAGCAGTTTACCCTCCGGGGCTCTTGGGGGGGGTTCACCCCTCCACTTT. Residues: CASSLPSGALGGGSPLHF.